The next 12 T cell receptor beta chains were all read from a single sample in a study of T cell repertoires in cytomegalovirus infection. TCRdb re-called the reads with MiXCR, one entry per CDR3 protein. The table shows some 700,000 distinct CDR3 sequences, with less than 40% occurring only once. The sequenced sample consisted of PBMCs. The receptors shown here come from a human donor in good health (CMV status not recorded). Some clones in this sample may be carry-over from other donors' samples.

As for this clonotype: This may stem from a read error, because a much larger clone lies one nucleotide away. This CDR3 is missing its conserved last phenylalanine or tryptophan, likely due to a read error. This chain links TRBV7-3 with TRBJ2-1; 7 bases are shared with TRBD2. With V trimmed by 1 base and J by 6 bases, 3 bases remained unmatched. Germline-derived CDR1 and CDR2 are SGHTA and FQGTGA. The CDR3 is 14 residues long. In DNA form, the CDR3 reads TGTGCCAGCAGCTTAAGTTTAGCGGGCAATGAGCAGTTCTTA. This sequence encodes CASSLSLAGNEQFL.

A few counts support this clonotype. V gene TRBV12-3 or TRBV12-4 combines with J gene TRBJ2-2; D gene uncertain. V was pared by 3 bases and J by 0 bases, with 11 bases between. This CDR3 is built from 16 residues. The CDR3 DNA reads TGTGCCAGCAGTTTGGTCTTACAAGCGAACACCGGGGAGCTGTTTTTT. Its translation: CASSLVLQANTGELFF.

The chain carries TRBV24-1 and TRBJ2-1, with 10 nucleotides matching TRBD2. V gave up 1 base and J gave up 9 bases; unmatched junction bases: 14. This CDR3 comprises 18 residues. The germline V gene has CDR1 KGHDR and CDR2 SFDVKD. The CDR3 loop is CATSDLGPAGGTLGEQFF. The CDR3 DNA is TGTGCCACCAGTGATTTAGGGCCAGCGGGGGGGACGTTAGGTGAGCAGTTCTTC.

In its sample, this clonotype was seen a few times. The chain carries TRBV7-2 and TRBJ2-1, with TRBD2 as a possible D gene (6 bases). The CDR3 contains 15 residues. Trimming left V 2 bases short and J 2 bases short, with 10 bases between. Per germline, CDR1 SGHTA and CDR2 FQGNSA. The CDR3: CASSLTGVAYNEQFF. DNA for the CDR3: TGTGCCAGCAGCTTAACGGGAGTAGCCTACAATGAGCAGTTCTTC.

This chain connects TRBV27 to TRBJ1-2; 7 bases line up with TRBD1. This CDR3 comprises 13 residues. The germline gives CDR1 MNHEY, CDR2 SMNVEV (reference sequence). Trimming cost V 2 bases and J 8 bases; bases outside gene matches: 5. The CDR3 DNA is TGTGCCAGCAGTTTAGAGGGGGCCACGGGCTACACCTTC. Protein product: CASSLEGATGYTF.

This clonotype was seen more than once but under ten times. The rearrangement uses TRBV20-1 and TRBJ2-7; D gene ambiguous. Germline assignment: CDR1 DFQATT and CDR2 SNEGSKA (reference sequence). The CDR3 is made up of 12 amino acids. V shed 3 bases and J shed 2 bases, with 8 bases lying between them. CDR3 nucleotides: TGCAGTGCTAGGCATAACCCCTACGAGCAGTACTTC. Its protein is CSARHNPYEQYF.

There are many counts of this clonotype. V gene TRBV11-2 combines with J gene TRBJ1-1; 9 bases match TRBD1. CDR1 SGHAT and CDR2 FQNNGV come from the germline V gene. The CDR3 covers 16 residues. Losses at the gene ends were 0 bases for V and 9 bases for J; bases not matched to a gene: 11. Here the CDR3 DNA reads TGTGCCAGCAGCTTAGAGCCCCTATCGGGGACAGGGAAAGCTTTCTTT. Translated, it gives CASSLEPLSGTGKAFF.

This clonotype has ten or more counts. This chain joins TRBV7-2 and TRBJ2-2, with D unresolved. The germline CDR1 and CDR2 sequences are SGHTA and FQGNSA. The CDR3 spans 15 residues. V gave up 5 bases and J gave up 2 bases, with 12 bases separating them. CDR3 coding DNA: TGTGCCAGCAGCGCACCTCGAACCAACACCGGGGAGCTGTTTTTT. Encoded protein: CASSAPRTNTGELFF.

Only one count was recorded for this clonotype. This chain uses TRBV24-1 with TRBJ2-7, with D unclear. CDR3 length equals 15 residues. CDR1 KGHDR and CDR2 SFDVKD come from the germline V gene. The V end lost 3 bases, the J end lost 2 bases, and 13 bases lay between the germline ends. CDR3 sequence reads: CATSDPVQSPYEQYF. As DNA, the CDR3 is TGTGCCACCAGTGATCCTGTACAGTCTCCCTACGAGCAGTACTTC.

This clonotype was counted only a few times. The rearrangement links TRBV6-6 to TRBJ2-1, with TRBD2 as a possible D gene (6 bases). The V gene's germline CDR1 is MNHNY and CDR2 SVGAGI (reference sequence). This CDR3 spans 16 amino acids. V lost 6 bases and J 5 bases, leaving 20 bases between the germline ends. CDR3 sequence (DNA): TGTGCCAGCAGATCCTCGACCCGAAGGACTAACAATGAGCAGTTCTTC. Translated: CASRSSTRRTNNEQFF.

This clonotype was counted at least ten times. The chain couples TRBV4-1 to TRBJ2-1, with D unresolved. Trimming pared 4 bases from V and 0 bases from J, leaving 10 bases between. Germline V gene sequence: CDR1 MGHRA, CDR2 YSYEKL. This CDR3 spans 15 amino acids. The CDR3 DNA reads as TGCGCCAGCAGCCGCTACCTCGGCTCCTACAATGAGCAGTTCTTC. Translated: CASSRYLGSYNEQFF.

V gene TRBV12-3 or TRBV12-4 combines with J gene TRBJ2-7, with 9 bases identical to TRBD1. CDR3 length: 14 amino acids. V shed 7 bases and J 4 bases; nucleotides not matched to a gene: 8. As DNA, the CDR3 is TGTGCCAGCAATCCGGGACAGGGCCGTTACGAGCAGTACTTC. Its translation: CASNPGQGRYEQYF.